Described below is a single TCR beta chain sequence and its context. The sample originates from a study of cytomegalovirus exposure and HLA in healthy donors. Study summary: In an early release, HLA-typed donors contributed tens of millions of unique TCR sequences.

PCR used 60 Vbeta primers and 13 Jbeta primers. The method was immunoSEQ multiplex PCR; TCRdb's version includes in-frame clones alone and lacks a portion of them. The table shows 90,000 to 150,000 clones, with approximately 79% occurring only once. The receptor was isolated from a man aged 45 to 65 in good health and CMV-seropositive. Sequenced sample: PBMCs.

The CDR3 sequence is CASSIGALAGSTQPQHF. Written as DNA, the CDR3 is TGTGCCAGTAGTATAGGCGCTTTGGCAGGGTCGACTCAGCCCCAGCATTTT. V is TRBV19 and J is TRBJ1-5, with D possibly TRBD1 on 5 matching bases. The CDR3 has 17 residues. The germline V gene has CDR1 LNHDA and CDR2 SQIVND (reference sequence). The V and J ends lost 1 base and 6 bases respectively, with 19 bases between them.